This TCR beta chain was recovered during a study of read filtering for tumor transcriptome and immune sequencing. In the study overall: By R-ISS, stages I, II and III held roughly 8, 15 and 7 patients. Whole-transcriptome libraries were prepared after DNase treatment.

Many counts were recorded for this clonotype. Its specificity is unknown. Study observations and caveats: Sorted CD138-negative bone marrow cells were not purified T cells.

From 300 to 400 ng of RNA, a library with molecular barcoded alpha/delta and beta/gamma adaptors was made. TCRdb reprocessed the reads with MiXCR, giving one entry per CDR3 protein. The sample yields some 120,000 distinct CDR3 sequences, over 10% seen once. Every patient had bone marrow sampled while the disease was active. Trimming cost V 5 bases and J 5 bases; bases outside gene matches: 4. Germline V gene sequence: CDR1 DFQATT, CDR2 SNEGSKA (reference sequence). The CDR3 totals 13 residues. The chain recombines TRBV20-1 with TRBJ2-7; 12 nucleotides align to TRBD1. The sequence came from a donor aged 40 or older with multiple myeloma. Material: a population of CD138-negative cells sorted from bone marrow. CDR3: CSASGTGGDEQYF. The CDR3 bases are TGCAGTGCTTCCGGGACAGGGGGCGACGAGCAGTACTTC.